This T cell receptor beta chain is drawn from a study of T cells after yellow fever vaccination. Study-level results: At 95% to 96% for CD4 and 75% to 90% for CD8, most primary-vaccination clones showed up again after the booster. Relatively few clonotypes were ones that appeared in both CD4 and CD8 compartments. Within FACS-sorted repertoires, abundant clonotypes contaminating from the bulk population could be present.

A few counts support this clonotype. What it binds is not known. TCRdb re-called the 5' RACE reads with MiXCR, one entry per CDR3 protein. Of 120,000 or so distinct CDR3 sequences in the sample, 7.5% to 10% were seen once. From germline, CDR1 is PRHDT and CDR2 FYEKMQ (reference sequence). Trimming left V 4 bases short and J 4 bases short, with 10 bases between. The CDR3 consists of 13 residues. The material sequenced was CD8+ T cells sorted from PBMCs, taken on the day of the yellow fever booster vaccination. This chain uses TRBV13 with TRBJ1-2, with no clear D. The sequence was collected from a man aged 18-30 years who received the YFV17D yellow fever vaccine. CDR3 DNA: TGTGCCAGCAGCTCCGGACGGGGCTATGGCTACACCTTC. Protein product: CASSSGRGYGYTF.